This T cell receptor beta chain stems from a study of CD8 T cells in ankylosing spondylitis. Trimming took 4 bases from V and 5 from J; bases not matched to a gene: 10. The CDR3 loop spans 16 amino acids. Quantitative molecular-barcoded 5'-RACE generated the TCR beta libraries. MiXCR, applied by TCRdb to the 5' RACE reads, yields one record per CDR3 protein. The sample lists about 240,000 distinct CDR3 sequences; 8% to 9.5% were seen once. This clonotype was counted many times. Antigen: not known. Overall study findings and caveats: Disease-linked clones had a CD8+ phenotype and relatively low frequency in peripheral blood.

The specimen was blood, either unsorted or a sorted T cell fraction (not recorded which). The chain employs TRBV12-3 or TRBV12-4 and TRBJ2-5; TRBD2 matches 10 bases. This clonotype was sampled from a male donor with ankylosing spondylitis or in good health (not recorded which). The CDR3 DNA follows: TGTGCCAGCAGTTATTCCAGCGGGAGGGCCCGGGAGACCCAGTACTTC. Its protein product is CASSYSSGRARETQYF.